This TCR beta chain was profiled in a study of T cell clonotyping in hematopoietic cell transplantation. With regard to this clone: Its antigen remains unidentified.

Germline V CDR1 and CDR2: MGHDK, SYGVNS. There are 15 residues in the CDR3. Trimming shortened V by 4 bases and J by 2 bases, and 12 bases separated the two germline ends. Only in-frame clones appear in the TCRdb table, and some are missing; sequencing was by immunoSEQ multiplex PCR. Of 9,500 to 15,000 clones in the sample, roughly 87% were seen once. Study-wide results and caveats: No sorting was done, leaving CD4 and CD8 contributions mixed. Recipient TCR diversity dropped after transplant; expanded clonotypes rose from day 30 to 180. Broader posttransplant TCR repertoire diversity was predicted by graft donor and pretransplant recipient Inverse Simpson Index values. Few recipient clonotypes overlapped donors; over 95% were de novo at given depth.

The sequence came from a human donor who either received an allogeneic hematopoietic cell transplant for a myeloid malignancy or was a related donor (not recorded which). Some clones in this sample may be carry-over from other donors' samples. V and J are TRBV25-1 and TRBJ1-3, with D possibly matching TRBD1 (6 bases). Sequencing was performed on peripheral blood mononuclear cells. This chain's CDR3 is CASSASTGPGNTIYF. The CDR3 nucleotides are TGTGCCAGCAGTGCAAGCACAGGGCCTGGAAACACCATATATTTT.